This T cell receptor beta chain was sequenced in a study of cytomegalovirus exposure and HLA in healthy donors. V was clipped by 9 bases and J by 0 bases; unmatched bases: 7. Germline V gene lookup returns CDR1 LNHDA and CDR2 SQIVND (reference sequence). This CDR3 spans 15 amino acids. Study-wide results and limits: For most TCR beta V segments, an earlier analysis put the productive rate at about 87% or about 30% of the time. Researchers catalogued approximately 160 TCR beta chains as cytomegalovirus-associated. Common viral pathogens (according to a later analysis) appeared linked to several of the most significant clusters. With later analysis, a missense DCLRE1C variant became linked to TCR beta V- and J-gene trimming.

About this clone itself: The antigen is undetermined.

PCR involved 60 Vbeta and 13 Jbeta primers. Some clones are missing from TCRdb's copy, which holds only in-frame ones; the method was immunoSEQ multiplex PCR. The sample lists around 280,000 clones, 85% to 90% occurring once. The receptor was isolated from a woman between 18 and 30 years old in good health and CMV-seronegative. The V gene is TRBV19, the J gene TRBJ2-2, with TRBD2 matching 7 bases. Sequencing was done on a sample of PBMCs. The CDR3 bases are TGTGCCAGCCTCGCGGGGGACCCGAACACCGGGGAGCTGTTTTTT. This translates into CASLAGDPNTGELFF.